This paragraph reports one T cell receptor (beta chain). The CDR3 has 15 amino acids. From germline, CDR1 is SGDLS and CDR2 YYNGEE. The V and J ends lost 2 bases and 4 bases, in that order; junction bases with no gene match: 5. This sample was included in a study of T-cell reconstitution after alpha-beta-depleted transplantation in children. Unique molecular identifiers were used to barcode this TCRbeta library. TCRdb re-analysed the PCR reads in MiXCR, keeping a single row per CDR3 protein. The sample contains approximately 200,000 distinct CDR3 sequences, 5% to 7.5% of which appear only once. The source material was PBMCs, sampled before TCRalphabeta/CD19-depleted stem cell transplant. The chain employs TRBV9 and TRBJ2-3; 9 bases align to TRBD2. The TCR originated in a girl in the first two years of life with combined immunodeficiency, due to receive a stem cell transplant. Written as DNA, the CDR3 is TGTGCCAGCAGCGTGCTAGCGGGACGGGCAGATACGCAGTATTTT. Translated: CASSVLAGRADTQYF.